Here is one TCR beta chain with its context. The target antigen is unknown. TCRdb keeps only in-frame clones here, not all; method: immunoSEQ multiplex PCR. The table includes about 100,000 clones, about 88% detected once. These data are taken from a study of T cell responses to AZD1222 COVID-19 vaccine. Looking at the study overall: Second-dose intervals of approximately 4 or approximately 12 weeks were pooled. Study-wide points: Scientists sampled the repertoires only once the peak T cell response had passed. Clonal diversity was possibly underestimated, and the donors were mostly white British, with more females. Spike-specific TCRs gained breadth and depth after people received two AZD1222 doses.

The CDR3 is 17 amino acids. J gave up 7 bases and V 4 bases, and 17 bases lay outside the gene matches. Germline CDR1 and CDR2: SGHVS and FQNEAQ. Sample: peripheral blood, taken on day 0 of AZD1222 vaccination. V and J are TRBV7-8 and TRBJ2-7; 9 bases line up with TRBD2. This clonotype originated in an adult in good health. CDR3 DNA sequence: TGTGCCAGCAGCTACCACCCGGGACTAGCCACGGGCTTGGAGCAGTACTTC. Encoded protein: CASSYHPGLATGLEQYF.